The clone carrying this TCR beta chain was seen repeatedly, ten times or more. Its antigen is currently unknown. The ends were cut back, 6 bases at V and 6 bases at J, with 20 bases in the middle. Germline V gene sequence: CDR1 DFQATT, CDR2 SNEGSKA (reference sequence). The CDR3 is 14 amino acids. Indicated time point: newly diagnosed GD, antithyroid drugs for less than 3 months. Extracted PBMC RNA gave rise to the TCR library. Xi'an, China, was home to the endocrinology department that provided patients. These data belong to a study of regulatory T cells in long-lasting Graves disease. Overall study results and limits: Persistent patients shared more public clonotypes (around 3,000) than new patients (roughly 970).

Building the TCR beta libraries relied on iRepertoire HTBI primers, and CDR3 regions underwent Arm-PCR. TCRdb analysed the multiplex PCR reads with MiXCR anew, one entry per CDR3 protein. In the table there are roughly 400,000 distinct CDR3 sequences, 15% to 20% of which are singletons. Another study also made use of these data, one on T cells in Graves' hyperthyroidism and ophthalmopathy. Turning to that study: In making diagnoses, clinical symptoms, serum thyroxine and TRAb, thyroid ultrasound and orbital computed tomography were all used. An initial round of RT-PCR targeting the TCR CDR3 relied on the HTBI primer set.

V is TRBV20-1 and J is TRBJ1-2; maybe TRBD1 (5 bases). The source of this sequence is a woman under 30 with Graves disease. Sequenced here: peripheral blood mononuclear cells (PBMCs), sampled at new diagnosis, from a patient treated with antithyroid drugs. CDR3 sequence: CSAPYPSGRHGYTF. In DNA form, the CDR3 reads TGCAGTGCCCCATACCCCTCAGGGAGGCATGGCTACACCTTC.